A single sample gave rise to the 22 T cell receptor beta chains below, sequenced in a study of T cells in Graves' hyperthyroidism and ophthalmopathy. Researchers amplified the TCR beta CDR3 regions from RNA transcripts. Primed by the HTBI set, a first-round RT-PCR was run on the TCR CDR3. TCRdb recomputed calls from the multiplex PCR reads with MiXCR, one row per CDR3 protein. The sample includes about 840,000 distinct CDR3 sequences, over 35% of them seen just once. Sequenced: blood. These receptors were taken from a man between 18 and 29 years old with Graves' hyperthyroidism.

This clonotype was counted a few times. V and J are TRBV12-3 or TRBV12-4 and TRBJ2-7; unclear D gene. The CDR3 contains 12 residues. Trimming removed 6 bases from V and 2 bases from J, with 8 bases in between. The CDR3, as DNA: TGTGCCAGCAGCCGCTTGGCCTACGAGCAGTACTTC. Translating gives CASSRLAYEQYF.

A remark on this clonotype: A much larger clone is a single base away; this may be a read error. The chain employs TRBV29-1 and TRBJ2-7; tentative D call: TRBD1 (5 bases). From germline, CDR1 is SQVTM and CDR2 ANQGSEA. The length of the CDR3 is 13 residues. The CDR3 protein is CSVGRGYSYGQYF. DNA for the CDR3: TGCAGCGTTGGTAGGGGATACTCCTACGGGCAGTACTTC.

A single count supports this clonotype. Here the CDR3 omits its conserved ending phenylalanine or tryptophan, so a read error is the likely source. CDR3 in DNA: TGTGCCAGCAGCCCCGGACCGGCGAACACTGAAGCTTTCCTT. Translated: CASSPGPANTEAFL. The genes are TRBV7-2 and TRBJ1-1; no clear D. CDR1 is SGHTA and CDR2 is FQGNSA in the germline V gene. Deletions cut 5 bases from V and 1 base from J, with 11 bases between. This CDR3 comprises 14 residues.

CDR3 DNA: TGTGCCAGCAGTTTAAACAGGGGGCGGGCTGAAGCTTTCTTT. Its protein is CASSLNRGRAEAFF. The chain carries TRBV9 and TRBJ1-1; TRBD1 agrees at 9 bases. The CDR3 loop spans 14 amino acids. Per the germline V gene, CDR1 is SGDLS and CDR2 is YYNGEE. V shed 5 bases, J shed 6 bases, and the junction held 8 bases outside the gene matches.

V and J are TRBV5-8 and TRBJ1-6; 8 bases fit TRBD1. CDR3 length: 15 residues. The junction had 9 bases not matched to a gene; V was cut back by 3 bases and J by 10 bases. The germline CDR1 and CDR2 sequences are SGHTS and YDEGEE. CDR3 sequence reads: CASSSEGQGVSPLHF. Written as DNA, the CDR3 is TGTGCCAGCAGCTCTGAAGGACAGGGTGTGTCACCCCTCCACTTT.

The CDR3 region has the DNA TGCAGCGTTGCGAGCGAGAACACTGAAGCTTTCTTT. This gives the protein CSVASENTEAFF. V gene TRBV29-1 combines with J gene TRBJ1-1; no clear D gene. Germline CDR1 reads SQVTM; CDR2 reads ANQGSEA. This CDR3 contains 12 residues. Between the trimmed V and J ends, which lost 4 bases and 1 base, there was a span of 7 bases.

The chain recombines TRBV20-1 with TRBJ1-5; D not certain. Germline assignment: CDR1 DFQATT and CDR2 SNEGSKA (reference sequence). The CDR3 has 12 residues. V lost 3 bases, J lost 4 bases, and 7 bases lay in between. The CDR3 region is CSASMGNQPQHF. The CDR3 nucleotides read TGCAGTGCTAGTATGGGGAATCAGCCCCAGCATTTT.

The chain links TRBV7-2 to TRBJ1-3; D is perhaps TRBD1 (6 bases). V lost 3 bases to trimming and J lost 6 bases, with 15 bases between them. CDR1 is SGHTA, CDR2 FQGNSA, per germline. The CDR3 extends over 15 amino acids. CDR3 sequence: CASSLGDTPTNTIYF. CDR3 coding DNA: TGTGCCAGCAGCTTGGGGGACACCCCGACAAACACCATATATTTT.

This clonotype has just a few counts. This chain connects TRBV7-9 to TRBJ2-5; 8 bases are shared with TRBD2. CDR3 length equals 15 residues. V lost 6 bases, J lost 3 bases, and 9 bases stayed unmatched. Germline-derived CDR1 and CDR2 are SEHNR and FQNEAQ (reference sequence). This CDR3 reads CASSIGGAKKETQYF. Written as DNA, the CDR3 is TGTGCCAGCAGTATCGGGGGGGCTAAGAAAGAGACCCAGTACTTC.

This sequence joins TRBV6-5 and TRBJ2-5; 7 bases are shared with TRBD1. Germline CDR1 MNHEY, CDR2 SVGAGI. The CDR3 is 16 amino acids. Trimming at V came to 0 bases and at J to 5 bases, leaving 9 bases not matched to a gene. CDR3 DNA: TGTGCCAGCAGTTACTCGGGGACAGCCACTAGGGAGACCCAGTACTTC. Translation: CASSYSGTATRETQYF.

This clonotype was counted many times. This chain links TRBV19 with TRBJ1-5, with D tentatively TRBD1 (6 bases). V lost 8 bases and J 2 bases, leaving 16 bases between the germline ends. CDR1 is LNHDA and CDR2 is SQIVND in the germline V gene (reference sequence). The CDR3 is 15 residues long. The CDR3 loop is CASRVTGNGNQPQHF. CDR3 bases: TGTGCCAGTCGGGTTACAGGGAACGGCAATCAGCCCCAGCATTTT.

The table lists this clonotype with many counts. For the CDR3, the DNA is TGTGCCAGCAGTGATCTTTGGGGCTACACCTTC. This translates into CASSDLWGYTF. The chain uses TRBV6-5 and TRBJ1-2; D gene ambiguous. V dropped 5 bases and J dropped 8 bases, with 9 bases sitting between them. The CDR3 length is 11 residues. Germline V gene lookup returns CDR1 MNHEY and CDR2 SVGAGI.

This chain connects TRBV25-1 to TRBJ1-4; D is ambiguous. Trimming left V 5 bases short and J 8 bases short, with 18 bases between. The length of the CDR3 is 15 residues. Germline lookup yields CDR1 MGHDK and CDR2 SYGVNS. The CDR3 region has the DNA TGTGCCAGCAGTTTGAAGGTCCAAGACCAGGAAAAACTGTTTTTT. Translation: CASSLKVQDQEKLFF.

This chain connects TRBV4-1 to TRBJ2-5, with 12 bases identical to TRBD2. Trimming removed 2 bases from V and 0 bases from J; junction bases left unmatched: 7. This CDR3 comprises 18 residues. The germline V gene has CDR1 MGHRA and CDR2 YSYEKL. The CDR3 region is CASSQQLAGGVNQETQYF. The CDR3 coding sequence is TGCGCCAGCAGCCAACAACTAGCGGGAGGAGTAAACCAAGAGACCCAGTACTTC.

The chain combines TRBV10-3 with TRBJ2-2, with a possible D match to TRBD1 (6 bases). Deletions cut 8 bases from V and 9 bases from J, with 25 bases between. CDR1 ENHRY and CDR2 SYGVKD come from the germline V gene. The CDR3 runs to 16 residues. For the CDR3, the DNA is TGTGCCATCGGCAGACTCCCGGGACAAGGCTTGCGGGAGCTGTTTTTT. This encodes CAIGRLPGQGLRELFF.

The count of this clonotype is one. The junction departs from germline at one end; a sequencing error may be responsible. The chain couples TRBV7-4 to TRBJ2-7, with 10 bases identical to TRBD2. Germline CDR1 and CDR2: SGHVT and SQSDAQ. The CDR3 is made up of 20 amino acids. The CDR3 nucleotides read TGTGCCAGCAGCCAGACACCGGGACTAGCGTGTCCGAAGCCCTCCTTCGAGCAGTACTTC. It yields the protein CASSQTPGLACPKPSFEQYF.

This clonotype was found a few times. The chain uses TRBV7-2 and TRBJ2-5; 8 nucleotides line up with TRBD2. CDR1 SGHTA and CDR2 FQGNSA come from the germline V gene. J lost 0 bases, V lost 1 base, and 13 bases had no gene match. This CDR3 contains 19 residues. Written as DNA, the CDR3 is TGTGCCAGCAGCTTAGGGACCGGGACTAGGGTTCTGTACCAAGAGACCCAGTACTTC. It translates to CASSLGTGTRVLYQETQYF. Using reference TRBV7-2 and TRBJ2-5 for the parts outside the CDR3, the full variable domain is GAGVSQSPSNKVTEKGKDVELRCDPISGHTALYWYRQSLGQGLEFLIYFQGNSAPDKSGLPSDRFSAERTGGSVSTLTIQRTQQEDSAVYLCASSLGTGTRVLYQETQYFGPGTRLLVL.

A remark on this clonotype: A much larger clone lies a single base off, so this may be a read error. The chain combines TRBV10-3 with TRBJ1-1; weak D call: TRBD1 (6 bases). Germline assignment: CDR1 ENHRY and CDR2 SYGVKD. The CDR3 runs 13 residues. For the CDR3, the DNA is TGTGCCATAACGGGAAACAGGGACACTGAAGCTTCCTTT. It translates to CAITGNRDTEASF.

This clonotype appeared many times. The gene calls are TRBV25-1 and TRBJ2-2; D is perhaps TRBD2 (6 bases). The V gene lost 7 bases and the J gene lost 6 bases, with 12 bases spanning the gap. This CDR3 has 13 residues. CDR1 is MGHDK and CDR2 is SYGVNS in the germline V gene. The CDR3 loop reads CASTMAGSGELFF. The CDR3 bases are TGTGCCAGCACCATGGCGGGGTCCGGGGAGCTGTTTTTT.

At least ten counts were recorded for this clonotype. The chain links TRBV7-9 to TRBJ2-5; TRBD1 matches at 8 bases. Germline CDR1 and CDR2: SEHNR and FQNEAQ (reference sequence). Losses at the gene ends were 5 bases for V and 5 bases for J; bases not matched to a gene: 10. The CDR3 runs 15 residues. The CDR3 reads CASSRQGQLGETQYF. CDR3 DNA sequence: TGTGCCAGCAGCCGACAGGGGCAGTTGGGGGAGACCCAGTACTTC.

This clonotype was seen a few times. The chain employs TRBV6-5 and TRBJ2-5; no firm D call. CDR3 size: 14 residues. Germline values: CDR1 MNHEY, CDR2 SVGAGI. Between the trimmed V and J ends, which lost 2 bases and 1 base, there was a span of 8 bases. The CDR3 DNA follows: TGTGCCAGCAGTTACGGCAGCCCCCAAGAGACCCAGTACTTC. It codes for CASSYGSPQETQYF.

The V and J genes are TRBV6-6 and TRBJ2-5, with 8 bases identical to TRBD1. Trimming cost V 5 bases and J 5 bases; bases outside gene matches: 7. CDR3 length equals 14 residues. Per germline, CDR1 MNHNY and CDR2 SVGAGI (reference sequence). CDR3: CASSLDRAVETQYF. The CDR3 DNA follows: TGTGCCAGCAGTCTGGACAGGGCCGTGGAGACCCAGTACTTC.